These T cell receptor beta chains were read from a single sample in a study of blood T cell repertoires in COVID-19. Assay used: immunoSEQ multiplex PCR; TCRdb lists only in-frame clones, some missing. This table holds some 300,000 clones, around 89% found once. The sequenced sample consisted of PBMCs or T cells enriched from blood (not recorded which). The receptors here all came from a woman in her forties who had recovered from COVID-19. Both conserved end residues are part of each CDR3. D genes are given only for firm matches. Size is stated for part of the rows, as once, few or many counts, or as a class when the clone is expanded.

j_call | v_call | clone_size | d_call | cdr3_nt | cdr3_aa
TRBJ1-3 | TRBV4-2 | - | - | TGTGCCAGCAGCCACCCGACAGGCCCCTCTGGAAACACCATATATTTT | CASSHPTGPSGNTIYF
TRBJ2-1 | TRBV18 | - | TRBD2 | TGTGCCAGCTCTCCCGGGACTAGCGGGGTTTTTGAGCAGTTCTTC | CASSPGTSGVFEQFF
TRBJ1-6 | TRBV7-3 | - | - | TGTGCCAGCAGCTTATTTGAGGGTTCACCCCTCCACTTT | CASSLFEGSPLHF
TRBJ1-1 | TRBV5-1 | - | TRBD1 | TGCGCCAGCAGCTCAGGACAGGGCCCTGAAGCTTTCTTT | CASSSGQGPEAFF
TRBJ2-3 | TRBV4-3 | - | - | TGCGCCAGCAGCGACAGCGGGTTCTCGGATACGCAGTATTTT | CASSDSGFSDTQYF
TRBJ2-7 | TRBV3-1/TRBV3-2 | - | - | TGTGCCAGCAGCCATGAGGGTGGATGGCCTTTATACGAGCAGTACTTC | CASSHEGGWPLYEQYF
TRBJ2-3 | TRBV28 | - | TRBD2 | TGTGCCAGCAGTTTGCTTGGCGGGGGGACGCCTAGCACAGATACGCAGTATTTT | CASSLLGGGTPSTDTQYF
TRBJ2-7 | TRBV6-5 | - | - | TGTGCCAGCTCGTACGGACACGTCCCCTACGAGCAGTACTTC | CASSYGHVPYEQYF
TRBJ1-5 | TRBV24-1 | - | - | TGTGCCACCAGTGCCCAGGGGAGAGATCAGCCCCAGCATTTT | CATSAQGRDQPQHF
TRBJ2-7 | TRBV9 | - | TRBD1 | TGTGCCAGCAGCATGGGGACAGCCAGTACGGGGCAGTACTTC | CASSMGTASTGQYF
TRBJ2-7 | TRBV18 | once | - | TGTGCCAGCTCACCACCTCCACGGGAGCTGGGCTACGAGCAGTACTTC | CASSPPPRELGYEQYF
TRBJ2-3 | TRBV9 | - | TRBD2 | TGTGCCAGCAGCGCCCCTATAGCGGGGCTGATTGAGCGGAGCACAGATACGCAGTATTTT | CASSAPIAGLIERSTDTQYF
TRBJ1-5 | TRBV5-6 | - | TRBD1 | TGTGCCAGCAGCTTGGGGACAGGACTTCTGCCCCAGCATTTT | CASSLGTGLLPQHF
TRBJ2-3 | TRBV20-1 | - | TRBD2 | TGCAGTGCTAGTAGTCCTAGCGGGAGAATAGATACGCAGTATTTT | CSASSPSGRIDTQYF
TRBJ2-7 | TRBV7-8 | - | - | TGTGCCAGCAGCCCCCCCGTGCGCCCTTACGAGCAGTACTTC | CASSPPVRPYEQYF
TRBJ2-5 | TRBV3-1/TRBV3-2 | - | - | TGTGCCAGCAGCCAAGAGGAAGGTCAACTGGCGGAGGTAGAGGAGACCCAGTACTTC | CASSQEEGQLAEVEETQYF
TRBJ1-2 | TRBV10-3 | - | - | TGTGCCATCAGTGGGACAAACTATGGCTACACCTTC | CAISGTNYGYTF
TRBJ2-1 | TRBV7-3 | - | TRBD1 | TGTGCCAGCAGCGAACAGGGGTCCTACAATGAGCAGTTCTTC | CASSEQGSYNEQFF
TRBJ2-7 | TRBV7-2 | - | TRBD1 | TGTGCCAGCAGCTTCACCGTACAGGGGGCCTACGAGCAGTACTTC | CASSFTVQGAYEQYF
TRBJ2-1 | TRBV21-1 | - | - | TGTGCCAGCAGCAAACCCCCAGCGGGGGAAACCTACAATGAGCAGTTCTTC | CASSKPPAGETYNEQFF
TRBJ2-1 | TRBV13 | - | TRBD1 | TGTGCCAGCAGCCCGGGACAGCTCCGCTACAATGAGCAGTTCTTC | CASSPGQLRYNEQFF
TRBJ2-1 | TRBV24-1 | - | - | TGTGCCACCAGTGATGTGGACTCTTACTCCTACAATGAGCAGTTCTTC | CATSDVDSYSYNEQFF
TRBJ1-3 | TRBV6-2/TRBV6-3 | once | - | TGTGCCAGCAGTTACGGGGCAGCGATATTGAACACCATATATTTT | CASSYGAAILNTIYF
TRBJ2-5 | TRBV9 | - | TRBD2 | TGTGCCAGCAGCGTAGGTGTGACTAGCGGGGGGGTTGAGACCCAGTACTTC | CASSVGVTSGGVETQYF
TRBJ2-1 | TRBV4-3 | - | - | TGCGCCAGCAGCCAAGATGTAGTAGGGAGCTACAATGAGCAGTTCTTC | CASSQDVVGSYNEQFF
TRBJ1-1 | TRBV5-4 | once | - | TGTGCCAGCAGCTTAGCTATCCGGGAGAACACTGAAGCTTTCTTT | CASSLAIRENTEAFF
TRBJ2-1 | TRBV27 | - | - | TGTGCCAGCATACGGGGGGCAAACAATGAGCAGTTCTTC | CASIRGANNEQFF
TRBJ1-2 | TRBV5-6 | few | TRBD1 | TGTGCCAGCTTCCCTCGACAGGGGACCTACACCTTC | CASFPRQGTYTF
TRBJ2-5 | TRBV7-2 | - | - | TGTGCCAGCAGCTTAGGCTGGTGGGGCACGGAGGAGACCCAGTACTTC | CASSLGWWGTEETQYF
TRBJ2-3 | TRBV19 | - | TRBD2 | TGTGCCAGTAGTCCTCGACTAGCGGGAGGGACAGATACGCAGTATTTT | CASSPRLAGGTDTQYF
TRBJ1-2 | TRBV19 | - | TRBD1 | TGTGCCAGTAGTAGAACAGGGGAAGGAGGCTACACCTTC | CASSRTGEGGYTF
TRBJ2-7 | TRBV29-1 | - | - | TGCAGCGCCCCCCCCCTGGGGCGTATCTACGAGCAGTACTTC | CSAPPLGRIYEQYF
TRBJ2-1 | TRBV9 | - | TRBD2 | TGTGCCAGCAGCCCCTGGGGGACTAGAACATTTGGAGATGAGCAGTTCTTC | CASSPWGTRTFGDEQFF
TRBJ1-2 | TRBV18 | - | TRBD1 | TGTGCCAGCTCACTCACGCCCCCGGGACAGGGGGCCCCATATGGCTACACCTTC | CASSLTPPGQGAPYGYTF
TRBJ2-7 | TRBV3-1/TRBV3-2 | - | TRBD1 | TGTGCCAGCAGCCATTCGGGACAGGTTGCCTACGAGCAGTACTTC | CASSHSGQVAYEQYF
TRBJ1-4 | TRBV7-8 | - | TRBD1 | TGTGCCAGCAGCTCGATGGACAGGGAGGTTGAAAAACTGTTTTTT | CASSSMDREVEKLFF
TRBJ1-5 | TRBV3-1/TRBV3-2 | - | - | TGTGCCAGCAGCCAAGAAGGGGAGGTCCAGCATTTT | CASSQEGEVQHF
TRBJ2-4 | TRBV7-2 | few | TRBD1 | TGTGCCAGCAGCTTCGGACAGGGGATAGCCAAAAACATTCAGTACTTC | CASSFGQGIAKNIQYF
TRBJ1-2 | TRBV10-3 | - | - | TGTGCCATCAGTGAGGGGCTGGTTAACTATGGCTACACCTTC | CAISEGLVNYGYTF
TRBJ2-5 | TRBV4-3 | - | TRBD2 | TGCGCCAGCAGCCAAGGTGGACTAGCGGGACAAGAGACCCAGTACTTC | CASSQGGLAGQETQYF
TRBJ2-1 | TRBV2 | - | TRBD2 | TGTGCCAGCAGTGAAGGATTCGTAGCGGGGGGCCACTCCAATGAGCAGTTCTTC | CASSEGFVAGGHSNEQFF
TRBJ2-7 | TRBV4-3 | - | TRBD1 | TGCGCCAGCAGCCAAGGACAGGGTAGCTACGAGCAGTACTTC | CASSQGQGSYEQYF
TRBJ2-2 | TRBV6-1 | - | TRBD1 | TGTGCCAGCAGTGAATGGTCCGGGACAGGGGGCACCGGGGAGCTGTTTTTT | CASSEWSGTGGTGELFF
TRBJ1-2 | TRBV19 | - | - | TGTGCCAGTAGTTTCCAGGGTTGGGATGGCTACACCTTC | CASSFQGWDGYTF
TRBJ1-5 | TRBV6-2/TRBV6-3 | - | TRBD1 | TGTGCCAGCAGTTACTCGGATGACAGGGGGTCCTTCGAGAGGAATCAGCCCCAGCATTTT | CASSYSDDRGSFERNQPQHF
TRBJ1-5 | TRBV7-3 | - | - | TGTGCCAGCAGCTTAGCCGCGGACAATCAGCCCCAGCATTTT | CASSLAADNQPQHF
TRBJ2-1 | TRBV5-1 | few | TRBD2 | TGCGCCAGCAGCCTACGGGGGCTAGCGGGAGTTAATGAGCAGTTCTTC | CASSLRGLAGVNEQFF
TRBJ1-3 | TRBV7-9 | - | - | TGTGCCAGCAGCTTATTAAGAGTGAATGCAGGGGCCAGTGGAAACACCATATATTTT | CASSLLRVNAGASGNTIYF
TRBJ2-3 | TRBV7-2 | - | - | TGTGCCAGCAGCTTAGACTCATACGGGGATACGCAGTATTTT | CASSLDSYGDTQYF